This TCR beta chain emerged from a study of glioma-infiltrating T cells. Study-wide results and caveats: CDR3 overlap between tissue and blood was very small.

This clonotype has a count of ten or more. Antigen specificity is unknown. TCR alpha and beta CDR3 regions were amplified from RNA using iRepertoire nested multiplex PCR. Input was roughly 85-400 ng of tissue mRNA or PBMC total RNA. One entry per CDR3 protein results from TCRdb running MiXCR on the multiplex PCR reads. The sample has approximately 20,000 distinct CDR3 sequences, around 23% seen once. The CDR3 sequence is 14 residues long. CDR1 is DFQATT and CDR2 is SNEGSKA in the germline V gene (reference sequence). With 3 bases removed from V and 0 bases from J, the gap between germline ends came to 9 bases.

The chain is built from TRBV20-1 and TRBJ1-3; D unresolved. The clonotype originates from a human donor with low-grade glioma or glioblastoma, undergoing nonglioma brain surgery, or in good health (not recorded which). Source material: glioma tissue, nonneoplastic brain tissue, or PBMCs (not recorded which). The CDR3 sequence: CSASGIYSGNTIYF. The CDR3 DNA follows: TGCAGTGCTAGCGGCATCTACTCTGGAAACACCATATATTTT.